This entry is about one TCR beta chain. Antigen: not known. CD45RO/CCR7/CD25/CD127/CD95/CD27 separated CD4+ naive, central memory, regulatory and stem cell-like memory cells by sorting. The entirety of the isolated RNA underwent reverse transcription, so expressed TCRB transcripts were sequenced. Libraries were prepared by immunoSEQ multiplex PCR; TCRdb keeps only in-frame clonotypes and omits some of them. This table holds some 150,000 clones, less than 10% found once. This sample is drawn from a study of beta chain features in type 1 diabetes. Study-level points and caveats: It was among patients, rather than healthy donors, that naive, central memory and Treg TCRB repertoires appeared more similar. A definitive answer on HLA type influencing TCRB rearrangement was not reached here.

The CDR3 is 16 amino acids. CDR1 LNHDA and CDR2 SQIVND come from the germline V gene (reference sequence). Trimming at V came to 1 base and at J to 4 bases, leaving 8 bases not matched to a gene. This clonotype was sampled from a woman in her forties in good health. The chain combines TRBV19 with TRBJ2-5; 8 bases are shared with TRBD2. Sample: central memory CD4+ T cells from blood. The DNA of the CDR3 is TGTGCCAGTAGTATAGCGCTAGCGGGCGTCGGAGAGACCCAGTACTTC. It specifies CASSIALAGVGETQYF. The full variable domain, rest sourced from reference TRBV19 and TRBJ2-5, is DGGITQSPKYLFRKEGQNVTLSCEQNLNHDAMYWYRQDPGQGLRLIYYSQIVNDFQKGDIAEGYSVSREKKESFPLTVTSAQKNPTAFYLCASSIALAGVGETQYFGPGTRLLVL.